This T cell receptor (beta chain) was found in a study of Graves' ophthalmopathy and Graves' hyperthyroidism. Regarding this clonotype: The target antigen is unknown.

Amplified material comprised TCR beta CDR3 regions derived from RNA transcripts. Second-round multiplex PCR followed a first-round RT-PCR using HTBI primers. TCRdb called the multiplex PCR reads again in MiXCR, with one record for every CDR3 protein. The sample lists more than 550,000 distinct CDR3 sequences; about two fifths were seen once. The CDR3 covers 14 residues. V was clipped by 3 bases and J by 3 bases, with 11 bases between them. In germline, CDR1 is LNHNV, CDR2 YYDKDF (reference sequence). General study results and limits: Built on 13 signatures, a model told ophthalmopathy apart from stable hyperthyroidism with 85% to 90% sensitivity and 80% to 82% specificity. The model predicted progression of ophthalmopathy with a sensitivity of about 70%, and its specificity was about 76%.

Sequences were obtained from peripheral blood. The chain recombines TRBV15 with TRBJ1-1; D may be TRBD1 (6 bases). The clonotype was recovered from an adult man with Graves' ophthalmopathy. The CDR3 reads CATSSVQGDTEAFF. The CDR3 DNA reads TGTGCCACCAGCAGTGTACAGGGAGACACTGAAGCTTTCTTT.